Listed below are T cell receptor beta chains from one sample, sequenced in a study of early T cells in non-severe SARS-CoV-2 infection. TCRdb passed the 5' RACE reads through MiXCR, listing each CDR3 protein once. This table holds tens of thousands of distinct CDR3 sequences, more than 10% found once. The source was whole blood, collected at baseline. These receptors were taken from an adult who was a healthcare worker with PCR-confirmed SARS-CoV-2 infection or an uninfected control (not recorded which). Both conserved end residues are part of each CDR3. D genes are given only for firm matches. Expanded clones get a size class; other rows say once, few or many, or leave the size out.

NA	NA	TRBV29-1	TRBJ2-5	TGCAGTGGGGGTGGAGAGACCCAGTACTTC	CSGGGETQYF
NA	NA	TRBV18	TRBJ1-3	TGTGCCAGCTCACCGGCCGGAAACACCATATATTTT	CASSPAGNTIYF
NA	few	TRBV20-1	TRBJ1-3	TGCAGTGCTAGAGATAGCCGCCAAGTAACCTCTGGAAACACCATATATTTT	CSARDSRQVTSGNTIYF
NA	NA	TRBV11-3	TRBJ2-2	TGTGCCAGCAGCCCCCTAAGCTCCGGGGAGCTGTTTTTT	CASSPLSSGELFF
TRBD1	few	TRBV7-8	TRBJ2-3	TGTGCCAGCAGCTTATCCCCCACAGGGGCCCATACGCAGTATTTT	CASSLSPTGAHTQYF
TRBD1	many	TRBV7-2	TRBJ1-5	TGTGCCAGCACCACGACAGGGACGTTTCAGCCCCAGCATTTT	CASTTTGTFQPQHF
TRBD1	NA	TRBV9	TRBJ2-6	TGTGCCAGCAGCCCCCAGGACAGGGCTGGGGCCAACGTCCTGACTTTC	CASSPQDRAGANVLTF
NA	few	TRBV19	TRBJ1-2	TGTGCCAGTAGTATCTGGAGTTCAAACTATGGCTACACCTTC	CASSIWSSNYGYTF
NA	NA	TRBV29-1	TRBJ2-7	TGCAGCGTGCAGGGCAGGGAGTACGAGCAGTACTTC	CSVQGREYEQYF
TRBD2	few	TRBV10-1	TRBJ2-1	TGCGCCAGCAGTGAGTCCAGCGGGAGGAATGAGCAGTTCTTC	CASSESSGRNEQFF
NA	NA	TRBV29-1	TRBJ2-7	TGCAGCGTTGGTCAAATTGTTGGGAGCGTGATGGTTAACTACGAGCAGTACTTC	CSVGQIVGSVMVNYEQYF
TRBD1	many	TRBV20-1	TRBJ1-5	TGCAGTGCGATCAAAGGGGGCTTCGATAGCAATCAGCCCCAGCATTTT	CSAIKGGFDSNQPQHF
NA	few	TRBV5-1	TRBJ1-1	TGCGCCAGCAGTTTTAAGGGGGGCGCGGAGAACACTGAAGCTTTCTTT	CASSFKGGAENTEAFF
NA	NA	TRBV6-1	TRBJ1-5	TGTGCCAGCTCTCCCGGATCAGGAGCTAGCAATCAGCCCCAGCATTTT	CASSPGSGASNQPQHF
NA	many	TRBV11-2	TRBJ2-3	TGTGCCAGCAGCCACCTCTTGGAGGGAGGAACAGATACGCAGTATTTT	CASSHLLEGGTDTQYF
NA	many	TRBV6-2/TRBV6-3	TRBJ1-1	TGTGCCAGCAGTTACTCGGCAAGCACTGAAGCTTTCTTT	CASSYSASTEAFF
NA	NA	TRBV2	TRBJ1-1	TGTGCCAGCAGTGAACGCAGGGAGGACACTGAAGCTTTCTTT	CASSERREDTEAFF
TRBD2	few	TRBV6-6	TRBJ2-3	TGTGCCAGCAGTCCGGGACTAGTCCACGATACGCAGTATTTT	CASSPGLVHDTQYF
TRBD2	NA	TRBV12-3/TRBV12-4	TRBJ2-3	TGTGCCAGCAGTTTAGCCCGGGGACTAGCGGGAGATGGGGATACGCAGTATTTT	CASSLARGLAGDGDTQYF
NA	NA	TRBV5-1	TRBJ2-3	TGCGCCAGCAGCTTAGACGGCGCCCCCACAGATACGCAGTATTTT	CASSLDGAPTDTQYF
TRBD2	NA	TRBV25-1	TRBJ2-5	TGTGCCAGCAGCCCGGGGACTAGCCTTCTTGAGACCCAGTACTTC	CASSPGTSLLETQYF
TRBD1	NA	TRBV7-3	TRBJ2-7	TGTGCCAGCAGCTTAGTAGGGGGCGCAGGTAGCACGGAGCAGTACTTC	CASSLVGGAGSTEQYF
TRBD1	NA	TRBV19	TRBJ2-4	TGTGCCAGTAGTATAGAACAGGGGGCCAGAAACATTCAGTACTTC	CASSIEQGARNIQYF
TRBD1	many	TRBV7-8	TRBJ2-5	TGTGCCAGCAGCCCTAACAGGGGAAGAAGGGTCCAAGAGACCCAGTACTTC	CASSPNRGRRVQETQYF
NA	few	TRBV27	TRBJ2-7	TGTGCCAGCAGTCCCCGGGGGCAGTACTTC	CASSPRGQYF
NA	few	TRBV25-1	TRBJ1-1	TGTGCCAGCAGTGAATCTGGGAGGGGCCAAGCTTTCTTT	CASSESGRGQAFF
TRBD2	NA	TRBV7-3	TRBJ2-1	TGTGCCAGCAGCCGACTAGCGGGAAAAAGGTTCTTC	CASSRLAGKRFF
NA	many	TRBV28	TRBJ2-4	TGTGCCAGCAGTTTTGGGTACTCCAAAAACATTCAGTACTTC	CASSFGYSKNIQYF
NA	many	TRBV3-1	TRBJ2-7	TGTGCCAGCAGCCTTCTAGGGTACGAGCAGTACTTC	CASSLLGYEQYF
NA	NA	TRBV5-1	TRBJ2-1	TGCGCCAGCAGCTTGGTCCGCCGGGAGTCCATCAATGAGCAGTTCTTC	CASSLVRRESINEQFF
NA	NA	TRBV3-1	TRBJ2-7	TGTGCCAGCAGCCGGGTCGCATACGAGCAGTACTTC	CASSRVAYEQYF